These T cell receptor beta chains were read from a single sample in a study of T cell clones after liver transplantation. TCRdb's table, derived via immunoSEQ multiplex PCR, lists solely in-frame clones and lacks some. The profile shows around 120,000 clones, over 75% of them singletons. Material: CD4+ T cells from blood, obtained 12 months after liver transplant. The source of these receptors is a human patient who received a liver transplant. A subset of T cells may come from the graft donor. Both conserved end residues are part of each CDR3. The D gene is left open where the match is weak. Size is stated for part of the rows, as once, few or many counts, or as a class when the clone is expanded.

j_call: TRBJ1-2; d_call: NA; v_call: TRBV11-3; clone_size: NA; cdr3_nt: TGTGCCAGCAGTGAGGGGCGGCCGGGCTATGGCTACACCTTC; cdr3_aa: CASSEGRPGYGYTF
j_call: TRBJ2-2; d_call: NA; v_call: TRBV5-4; clone_size: NA; cdr3_nt: TGTGCCAGCAGCTCTACTAGAACCGGGGAGCTGTTTTTT; cdr3_aa: CASSSTRTGELFF
j_call: TRBJ1-5; d_call: TRBD1; v_call: TRBV6-5; clone_size: NA; cdr3_nt: TGTGCCAGCGGCGACAGGGATCAGCCCCAGCATTTT; cdr3_aa: CASGDRDQPQHF
j_call: TRBJ2-1; d_call: NA; v_call: TRBV11-2; clone_size: NA; cdr3_nt: TGTGCCAGCAGCTCCCTGGGTAGCGCCACCTACAATGGACAGTTCTTC; cdr3_aa: CASSSLGSATYNGQFF
j_call: TRBJ2-5; d_call: NA; v_call: TRBV6-5; clone_size: NA; cdr3_nt: TGTGCCAGCAGTTATGGCGAAGAGACCCAGTACTTC; cdr3_aa: CASSYGEETQYF
j_call: TRBJ1-2; d_call: NA; v_call: TRBV25-1; clone_size: NA; cdr3_nt: TGTGCCAGCAGTGAATCGGGCGGCAACTATGGCTACACCTTC; cdr3_aa: CASSESGGNYGYTF
j_call: TRBJ2-7; d_call: TRBD2; v_call: TRBV28; clone_size: NA; cdr3_nt: TGTGCCAGCAGTTCCCCTGGACTAGCGGGAGGGGAGCAGTACTTC; cdr3_aa: CASSSPGLAGGEQYF
j_call: TRBJ2-1; d_call: TRBD2; v_call: TRBV2; clone_size: NA; cdr3_nt: TGTGCCAGCAGAGTAGTAGCGGGAGGCTACAATGAGCAGTTCTTC; cdr3_aa: CASRVVAGGYNEQFF
j_call: TRBJ1-2; d_call: NA; v_call: TRBV10-3; clone_size: NA; cdr3_nt: TGTGCCATCAGTGAGTGGCGCAACTATGGCTACACCTTC; cdr3_aa: CAISEWRNYGYTF
j_call: TRBJ2-3; d_call: NA; v_call: TRBV7-9; clone_size: NA; cdr3_nt: TGTGCCAGCAGCTCCTTTGTTGGGGCCACAGATACGCAGTATTTT; cdr3_aa: CASSSFVGATDTQYF
j_call: TRBJ2-1; d_call: TRBD2; v_call: TRBV11-2; clone_size: NA; cdr3_nt: TGTGCCAGCAGCTTAGCGGGACTAGCCGTGGTTGAGCAGTTCTTC; cdr3_aa: CASSLAGLAVVEQFF
j_call: TRBJ2-3; d_call: TRBD2; v_call: TRBV19; clone_size: NA; cdr3_nt: TGTGCCAGTAGTCCAAAGCGGGAGGGCCGGGGGCAGTATTTT; cdr3_aa: CASSPKREGRGQYF
j_call: TRBJ1-5; d_call: NA; v_call: TRBV5-1; clone_size: NA; cdr3_nt: TGCGCCAGCAGCGCGGCCCCCAATCAGCCCCAGCATTTT; cdr3_aa: CASSAAPNQPQHF
j_call: TRBJ2-7; d_call: TRBD1; v_call: TRBV7-2; clone_size: NA; cdr3_nt: TGTGCCAGCAGCTTGACCGGGACAGGGGGCAAAGAGCAGTACTTC; cdr3_aa: CASSLTGTGGKEQYF
j_call: TRBJ1-2; d_call: NA; v_call: TRBV6-5; clone_size: NA; cdr3_nt: TGTGCCAGCAGCCTCGGTCCGGGTTCTAACTATGGCTACACCTTC; cdr3_aa: CASSLGPGSNYGYTF
j_call: TRBJ2-7; d_call: NA; v_call: TRBV21-1; clone_size: NA; cdr3_nt: TGTGCCAGCAGCAAAGCAGAGGTTTCGTGTCACGAGCAGTACTTC; cdr3_aa: CASSKAEVSCHEQYF
j_call: TRBJ2-6; d_call: NA; v_call: TRBV30; clone_size: NA; cdr3_nt: TGTGCCTGGCAATTAGGGGCATCTGGGGCCAACGTCCTGACTTTC; cdr3_aa: CAWQLGASGANVLTF
j_call: TRBJ2-5; d_call: NA; v_call: TRBV29-1; clone_size: NA; cdr3_nt: TGCAGCGTCCTCGGAGATTGGGAGACCCAGTACTTC; cdr3_aa: CSVLGDWETQYF
j_call: TRBJ1-1; d_call: NA; v_call: TRBV7-3; clone_size: NA; cdr3_nt: TGTGCCAGCAGTCGACAGCTCAGGACTGAAGCTTTCTTT; cdr3_aa: CASSRQLRTEAFF
j_call: TRBJ2-5; d_call: TRBD2; v_call: TRBV10-3; clone_size: NA; cdr3_nt: TGTGCCATCAGGGGGGGACTAGCGTCCCAAGAGACCCAGTACTTC; cdr3_aa: CAIRGGLASQETQYF
j_call: TRBJ2-5; d_call: TRBD2; v_call: TRBV7-2; clone_size: NA; cdr3_nt: TGTGCCAGCAGCTTAGGACTAGCGGAGCAGACCCAGTACTTC; cdr3_aa: CASSLGLAEQTQYF
j_call: TRBJ2-2; d_call: NA; v_call: TRBV7-9; clone_size: NA; cdr3_nt: TGTGCCAGCAGCTTAGATGGTCCCGGGGAGCTGTTTTTT; cdr3_aa: CASSLDGPGELFF
j_call: TRBJ2-1; d_call: NA; v_call: TRBV7-2; clone_size: NA; cdr3_nt: TGTGCCAGCAGCCCCAGTGATGGGACTGGGCAGTTCTTC; cdr3_aa: CASSPSDGTGQFF
j_call: TRBJ2-1; d_call: NA; v_call: TRBV7-2; clone_size: NA; cdr3_nt: TGTGCCAGCAGCTTAGGACGCCACAATGAGCAGTTCTTC; cdr3_aa: CASSLGRHNEQFF
j_call: TRBJ2-3; d_call: NA; v_call: TRBV6-5; clone_size: NA; cdr3_nt: TGTGCCAGCAGACATCTTGACAGCACAGATACGCAGTATTTT; cdr3_aa: CASRHLDSTDTQYF
j_call: TRBJ1-2; d_call: TRBD1; v_call: TRBV11-2; clone_size: NA; cdr3_nt: TGTGCCAGCAGCCGGGACAGGGTGGCCGGCTACACCTTC; cdr3_aa: CASSRDRVAGYTF
j_call: TRBJ2-7; d_call: TRBD2; v_call: TRBV5-4; clone_size: NA; cdr3_nt: TGTGCCAGCAGCTTGGCCTTAGCGGGATCTAGCGAGCAGTACTTC; cdr3_aa: CASSLALAGSSEQYF
j_call: TRBJ2-5; d_call: NA; v_call: TRBV5-1; clone_size: NA; cdr3_nt: TGCGCCAGCAGCTTCGGGGTCCAAGAGACCCAGTACTTC; cdr3_aa: CASSFGVQETQYF
j_call: TRBJ2-2; d_call: NA; v_call: TRBV19; clone_size: NA; cdr3_nt: TGTGCCAGTAGTATCCGAGAGGCCCCGAACACCGGGGAGCTGTTTTTT; cdr3_aa: CASSIREAPNTGELFF
j_call: TRBJ1-1; d_call: TRBD1; v_call: TRBV28; clone_size: NA; cdr3_nt: TGTGCCAGCAGTTTAGGGCCTCCAGGGGGGTTTTATCGGACTGAAGCTTTCTTT; cdr3_aa: CASSLGPPGGFYRTEAFF
j_call: TRBJ2-1; d_call: TRBD2; v_call: TRBV9; clone_size: NA; cdr3_nt: TGTGCCAGCAGCGTAGGTCTAGCGGGAGTCGGGGACAATGAGCAGTTCTTC; cdr3_aa: CASSVGLAGVGDNEQFF
j_call: TRBJ2-1; d_call: TRBD1; v_call: TRBV28; clone_size: NA; cdr3_nt: TGTGCCAGCAGCATGGGACCGGGACAGGGTGAAAATGAGCAGTTCTTC; cdr3_aa: CASSMGPGQGENEQFF
j_call: TRBJ1-5; d_call: TRBD1; v_call: TRBV19; clone_size: NA; cdr3_nt: TGTGCCAGTACCTCACTGGGACAGGGAGAACAGCCCCAGCATTTT; cdr3_aa: CASTSLGQGEQPQHF
j_call: TRBJ2-2; d_call: NA; v_call: TRBV6-1; clone_size: NA; cdr3_nt: TGTGCCAGCAGTCCGGTGCCTACGGGAACCGGGGAGCTGTTTTTT; cdr3_aa: CASSPVPTGTGELFF
j_call: TRBJ2-4; d_call: NA; v_call: TRBV9; clone_size: NA; cdr3_nt: TGTGCCAGCTCCCGGGGGGCCGAGGTCGACGGAAACATTCAGTACTTC; cdr3_aa: CASSRGAEVDGNIQYF
j_call: TRBJ2-6; d_call: TRBD1; v_call: TRBV18; clone_size: NA; cdr3_nt: TGTGCCAGCTCACTAAGTGGGACAGGGGCTTCTGGGGCCAACGTCCTGACTTTC; cdr3_aa: CASSLSGTGASGANVLTF
j_call: TRBJ2-1; d_call: TRBD2; v_call: TRBV5-1; clone_size: NA; cdr3_nt: TGCGCCAGCAGCTTGCCCGCGGGACTAGCGGGAGGTTCTCTCAATGAGCAGTTCTTC; cdr3_aa: CASSLPAGLAGGSLNEQFF
j_call: TRBJ2-3; d_call: NA; v_call: TRBV28; clone_size: NA; cdr3_nt: TGTGCCAGCAGTTTCCCTCAGGGGGGAGCGGGGAGGCTGGGTACAGATACGCAGTATTTT; cdr3_aa: CASSFPQGGAGRLGTDTQYF
j_call: TRBJ2-7; d_call: TRBD2; v_call: TRBV2; clone_size: NA; cdr3_nt: TGTGCCAGCACCCCCTCGGGACTAGCGGAACTAGCAGGCCAGAGGTACTTC; cdr3_aa: CASTPSGLAELAGQRYF
j_call: TRBJ2-1; d_call: TRBD2; v_call: TRBV7-3; clone_size: NA; cdr3_nt: TGTGCCAGCAGCCTCACTAGCGCGTATGAGCAGTTCTTC; cdr3_aa: CASSLTSAYEQFF
j_call: TRBJ2-5; d_call: TRBD2; v_call: TRBV5-1; clone_size: NA; cdr3_nt: TGCGCCAGCAGGCCGGGGAGCGGGGAACAAGAGACCCAGTACTTC; cdr3_aa: CASRPGSGEQETQYF
j_call: TRBJ1-2; d_call: NA; v_call: TRBV7-8; clone_size: NA; cdr3_nt: TGTGCCAGCAGCTTAGCGGGCAGGGTGTTTGATGGCTACACCTTC; cdr3_aa: CASSLAGRVFDGYTF
j_call: TRBJ2-2; d_call: NA; v_call: TRBV29-1; clone_size: many; cdr3_nt: TGCAGCGGGAGAACCCACATCAACACCGGGGAGCTGTTTTTT; cdr3_aa: CSGRTHINTGELFF
j_call: TRBJ2-3; d_call: NA; v_call: TRBV9; clone_size: NA; cdr3_nt: TGTGCCAGCAGCGTAGAACCCTCCACAGATACGCAGTATTTT; cdr3_aa: CASSVEPSTDTQYF
j_call: TRBJ2-4; d_call: NA; v_call: TRBV29-1; clone_size: NA; cdr3_nt: TGCAGCGTGGGGGGTTCAAACATTCAGTACTTC; cdr3_aa: CSVGGSNIQYF
j_call: TRBJ2-2; d_call: TRBD2; v_call: TRBV5-1; clone_size: NA; cdr3_nt: TGCGCCAGCAGCCTACTAGCGGGAGGGTCCACCGGGGAGCTGTTTTTT; cdr3_aa: CASSLLAGGSTGELFF
j_call: TRBJ2-3; d_call: TRBD2; v_call: TRBV28; clone_size: once; cdr3_nt: TGTGCCAGCAGTTTAACGGGACTAGCGGCAGATACGCAGTATTTT; cdr3_aa: CASSLTGLAADTQYF
j_call: TRBJ2-7; d_call: TRBD1; v_call: TRBV15; clone_size: once; cdr3_nt: TGTGCCACCAGCGTGGACAGGGGCTACGAGCAGTACTTC; cdr3_aa: CATSVDRGYEQYF
j_call: TRBJ2-3; d_call: NA; v_call: TRBV7-2; clone_size: once; cdr3_nt: TGTGCCAGCAGCTTACACCGAGATACGCAGTATTTT; cdr3_aa: CASSLHRDTQYF
j_call: TRBJ2-4; d_call: NA; v_call: TRBV2; clone_size: NA; cdr3_nt: TGTGCCAGCAGTGAAGGTGGCTTGGGCAAAAACATTCAGTACTTC; cdr3_aa: CASSEGGLGKNIQYF
j_call: TRBJ2-3; d_call: NA; v_call: TRBV7-3; clone_size: NA; cdr3_nt: TGTGCCAGCAGCCACGGACCCGCTCGGGATACGCAGTATTTT; cdr3_aa: CASSHGPARDTQYF
j_call: TRBJ1-5; d_call: NA; v_call: TRBV11-2; clone_size: NA; cdr3_nt: TGTGCCAGCAGCCCTGTCTCAGGGCCCCAGCATTTT; cdr3_aa: CASSPVSGPQHF
j_call: TRBJ2-7; d_call: NA; v_call: TRBV11-3; clone_size: NA; cdr3_nt: TGTGCCAGCAGCCTCGGTGGGGCTTTGGACGAGCAGTACTTC; cdr3_aa: CASSLGGALDEQYF